The next 9 T cell receptor beta chains were all read from a single sample in a study of blood T cell repertoires in COVID-19. Produced via immunoSEQ multiplex PCR; TCRdb's table is partial and in-frame only. Of 35,000 to 50,000 clones in the sample, more than 75% were seen once. The specimen sequenced was peripheral blood. These TCRs come from a human donor in a cohort sampled during active COVID-19.

The chain combines TRBV5-1 with TRBJ2-7; 10 bases map to TRBD1. The CDR3 runs 17 residues. V was clipped by 4 bases and J by 5 bases; unmatched bases: 15. The germline gives CDR1 SGHRS, CDR2 YFSETQ. The CDR3 is CASSTTLSTGGVHEQYF. The DNA of the CDR3 is TGCGCCAGCAGCACCACACTCTCGACAGGGGGCGTCCACGAGCAGTACTTC.

The V and J genes are TRBV28 and TRBJ2-1; D gene unclear. Trimming cost V 3 bases and J 4 bases, with 10 bases left between them. CDR1 is MDHEN, CDR2 SYDVKM, per germline. The CDR3 is made up of 14 amino acids. CDR3 coding DNA: TGTGCCAGCAGTTTCTTCCGAGATTACAATGAGCAGTTCTTC. Amino acids: CASSFFRDYNEQFF.

The chain uses TRBV7-9 and TRBJ2-3; 10 nucleotides agree with TRBD2. The CDR3 has 15 residues. V lost 1 base to trimming and J lost 9 bases; unmatched junction nucleotides: 7. Germline CDR1 SEHNR, CDR2 FQNEAQ (reference sequence). CDR3 nucleotides: TGTGCCAGCAGCTTAGTACTAGCGGGAAGGAACACGCAGTATTTT. Its protein product is CASSLVLAGRNTQYF.

This rearrangement joins TRBV5-1 to TRBJ1-1; the D gene is possibly TRBD1 (5 bases). V lost 5 bases to trimming and J lost 0 bases, with 14 bases between them. Germline CDR1 SGHRS, CDR2 YFSETQ. This CDR3 contains 15 residues. Here the CDR3 reads CASRISGQMNTEAFF. Here the CDR3 DNA reads TGCGCCAGCAGGATCTCAGGGCAGATGAACACTGAAGCTTTCTTT.

V usage is TRBV12-3 or TRBV12-4 and J usage is TRBJ2-5; no definite D call. Trimming pared 2 bases from V and 4 bases from J, leaving 8 bases between. The CDR3 totals 13 residues. The CDR3 sequence: CASSLSTRETQYF. The CDR3 DNA sequence: TGTGCCAGCAGTTTATCCACGCGAGAGACCCAGTACTTC.

CDR3 nucleotide sequence: TGTGCCAGCGCCCTCGGGGGGAGTTCCCACGAGCAGTACTTC. Protein: CASALGGSSHEQYF. The gene calls are TRBV19 and TRBJ2-7, with 7 nucleotides matching TRBD2. V lost 9 bases and J lost 5; bases outside the gene matches: 13. The CDR3 is 14 amino acids. CDR1 and CDR2 from the germline V gene are LNHDA and SQIVND (reference sequence).

The chain uses TRBV7-8 and TRBJ2-7, with 10 bases aligning to TRBD2. The germline gives CDR1 SGHVS, CDR2 FQNEAQ. This CDR3 region has 14 residues. The V segment lost 4 bases and the J segment 4 bases; nucleotides outside the gene matches: 4. CDR3 in amino acids: CASSWEREGYEQYF. CDR3 bases: TGTGCCAGCAGCTGGGAGCGGGAGGGGTACGAGCAGTACTTC.

The gene calls are TRBV2 and TRBJ2-3; TRBD1 aligns across 8 bases. This CDR3 has 13 residues. V was clipped by 8 bases and J by 4 bases; unmatched bases: 5. Germline lookup yields CDR1 SNHLY and CDR2 FYNNEI. The CDR3, as DNA: TGTGCCAGCGGACAGGGAGGCCCAGATACGCAGTATTTT. Translation: CASGQGGPDTQYF.

The genes are TRBV27 and TRBJ1-1; TRBD1 agrees at 7 bases. From germline, CDR1 is MNHEY and CDR2 SMNVEV (reference sequence). V shed 3 bases, J shed 4 bases, and the junction held 2 bases outside the gene matches. The CDR3 covers 13 residues. As DNA, the CDR3 is TGTGCCAGCAGTTTGACAGGGTTCACTGAAGCTTTCTTT. Translating gives CASSLTGFTEAFF.